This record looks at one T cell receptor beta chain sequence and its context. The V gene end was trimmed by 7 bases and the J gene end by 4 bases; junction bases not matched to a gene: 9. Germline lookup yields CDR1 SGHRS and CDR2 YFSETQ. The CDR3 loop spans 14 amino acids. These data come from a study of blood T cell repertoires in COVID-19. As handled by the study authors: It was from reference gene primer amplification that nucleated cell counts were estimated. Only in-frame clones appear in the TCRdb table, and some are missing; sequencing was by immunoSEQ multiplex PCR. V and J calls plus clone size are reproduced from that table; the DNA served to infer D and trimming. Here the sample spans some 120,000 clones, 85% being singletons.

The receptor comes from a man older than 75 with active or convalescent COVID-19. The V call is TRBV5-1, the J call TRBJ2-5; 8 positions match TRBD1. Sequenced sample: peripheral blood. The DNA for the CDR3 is TGCGCCAGCGGTCAACAGGGGGTAGGAGAGACCCAGTACTTC. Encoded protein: CASGQQGVGETQYF.